Listed below are T cell receptor beta chains from one sample, sequenced in a study of shared clonotypes between healthy human individuals. Generated by immunoSEQ multiplex PCR, the TCRdb table keeps only in-frame clones and is missing some. The data show about 820,000 clones, with 80% to 95% seen just once and 20% to 30% held by the top ten. The sample was naive CD8+ T cells sorted from blood. These receptors were obtained from a man younger than 45 in good health. The CDR3 runs from the conserved cysteine through the conserved F or W. The D gene is left open where the match is weak. Clone size is shown for a subset of rows, as once, few, many or a class of expanded clone.

.	TRBV27	.	TRBJ2-5	TGTGCCAGCAGTTTAACGGGGGAGACCCAGTACTTC	CASSLTGETQYF
.	TRBV29-1	.	TRBJ2-5	TGCAGCGTTGAAGCGTCTTCCACCGAGGAGACCCAGTACTTC	CSVEASSTEETQYF
.	TRBV30	TRBD1	TRBJ2-5	TGTGCCTGGAGTTACCGGGACAGGGGGCTTGAGACCCAGTACTTC	CAWSYRDRGLETQYF
once	TRBV29-1	.	TRBJ2-7	TGCAGCGTTGAAGTCGGGACTTCGCCCAACTACGAGCAGTACTTC	CSVEVGTSPNYEQYF
.	TRBV7-9	TRBD2	TRBJ2-4	TGTGCCAGCAGCCCGACTTTGGGACTAGCGGGGGAGGCGGACATTCAGTACTTC	CASSPTLGLAGEADIQYF
.	TRBV7-9	.	TRBJ2-3	TGTGCCAGCAGCTGGGGTGTTGGGGGCACAGATACGCAGTATTTT	CASSWGVGGTDTQYF
.	TRBV7-9	.	TRBJ1-1	TGTGCCAGCAGCCCACCGGTCGGAGACACTGAAGCTTTCTTT	CASSPPVGDTEAFF
.	TRBV10-2	.	TRBJ2-7	TGCGCCACCCAAGGGGACGAGCAGTACTTC	CATQGDEQYF
.	TRBV4-2	.	TRBJ2-1	TGTGCCAGCAGCCAAGAAGGGGGGACAGTCTGGCGGGAGTTGGTCTTC	CASSQEGGTVWRELVF
.	TRBV7-9	TRBD1	TRBJ1-1	TGTGCCAGCAGCTTACACGGATCGGACAGGATTAAGGTGAACACTGAAGCTTTCTTT	CASSLHGSDRIKVNTEAFF
few	TRBV5-4	.	TRBJ2-3	TGTGCCAGCAGCCCCCCGGTGGACTCGACAGATACGCAGTATTTT	CASSPPVDSTDTQYF
.	TRBV29-1	.	TRBJ1-2	TGCAGCGCCTCTCCGGTGGGGCTGTGGGGCTACACCTTC	CSASPVGLWGYTF
.	TRBV2	TRBD1	TRBJ1-4	TGTGCCAGCAGCCCGACAGGGGGGGAACTGTTTTTT	CASSPTGGELFF
.	TRBV30	.	TRBJ1-1	TGTGCCTGGAGTTGGGGGAACACTGAAGCTTTCTTT	CAWSWGNTEAFF
.	TRBV6-5	.	TRBJ1-4	TGTGCCAGCAGTTACGGACCTGCAACTAATGAAAAACTGTTTTTT	CASSYGPATNEKLFF
few	TRBV15	.	TRBJ2-3	TGTGCCACCAGCCCCGGGAGTCGGGTAGATACGCAGTATTTT	CATSPGSRVDTQYF
.	TRBV5-8	.	TRBJ2-2	TGTGCCAGCAGCTTTGTTGGTGGGGGCGCAAAAAACACCGGGGAGCTGTTTTTT	CASSFVGGGAKNTGELFF
.	TRBV5-5	.	TRBJ2-6	TGTGCCAGCAGCTTGTGGGTGGACTCTGGGGCCAACGTCCTGACTTTC	CASSLWVDSGANVLTF
.	TRBV4-1	.	TRBJ2-7	TGCGCCAGCAGCCAGAACGCAGGGCCTAACGAGCAGTACTTC	CASSQNAGPNEQYF
.	TRBV6-5	TRBD2	TRBJ2-1	TGTGCCAGCAGACTCCTAGCGGGAGCACACAATGAGCAGTTCTTC	CASRLLAGAHNEQFF
.	TRBV5-1	.	TRBJ1-2	TGCGCCAGCAGCTTGGAGTCCTCAGCGAACTGGGGCTACACCTTC	CASSLESSANWGYTF
.	TRBV4-3	.	TRBJ2-4	TGCGCCAGCAGCCAAGATTCGGGGTTCAAAAACATTCAGTACTTC	CASSQDSGFKNIQYF
.	TRBV29-1	.	TRBJ2-2	TGCAGCGTACTCGACACCGGGGAGCTGTTTTTT	CSVLDTGELFF
once	TRBV29-1	.	TRBJ2-7	TGCAGCGTTGAAATCCTTGGATCTGAAACCTACGAGCAGTACTTC	CSVEILGSETYEQYF
once	TRBV7-9	.	TRBJ2-7	TGTGCCAGCAGCTTAGTGGGCGGAACCGGCTCCTACGAGCAGTACTTC	CASSLVGGTGSYEQYF
.	TRBV19	TRBD2	TRBJ2-1	TGTGCCAGTAGTATAGGGGGGGGATTCTCCTACAATGAGCAGTTCTTC	CASSIGGGFSYNEQFF
.	TRBV19	.	TRBJ2-7	TGTGCCAGTAGTCTAGCGTTGGTGGGGAGCTCCTACGAGCAGTACTTC	CASSLALVGSSYEQYF
.	TRBV29-1	TRBD1	TRBJ2-5	TGCAGCGTTGTCCCCAGGGGGCTCGGGGAGACCCAGTACTTC	CSVVPRGLGETQYF
.	TRBV2	.	TRBJ1-2	TGTGCCAGCATAAGGCCGACCTATGGCTACACCTTC	CASIRPTYGYTF
.	TRBV2	TRBD2	TRBJ2-1	TGTGCCAGCATCCACTACCCCCAGAGCGGGAGGTCCCATGAGCAGTTCTTC	CASIHYPQSGRSHEQFF
.	TRBV27	TRBD2	TRBJ2-7	TGTGCCAGCAGCCCGGGACTAGCGGGGACCTACGAGCAGTACTTC	CASSPGLAGTYEQYF
.	TRBV7-9	TRBD2	TRBJ2-7	TGTGCCAGCAGCTCACAGACCCCTGGTCTGGCGGGAGTCCACGAGCAGTACTTC	CASSSQTPGLAGVHEQYF